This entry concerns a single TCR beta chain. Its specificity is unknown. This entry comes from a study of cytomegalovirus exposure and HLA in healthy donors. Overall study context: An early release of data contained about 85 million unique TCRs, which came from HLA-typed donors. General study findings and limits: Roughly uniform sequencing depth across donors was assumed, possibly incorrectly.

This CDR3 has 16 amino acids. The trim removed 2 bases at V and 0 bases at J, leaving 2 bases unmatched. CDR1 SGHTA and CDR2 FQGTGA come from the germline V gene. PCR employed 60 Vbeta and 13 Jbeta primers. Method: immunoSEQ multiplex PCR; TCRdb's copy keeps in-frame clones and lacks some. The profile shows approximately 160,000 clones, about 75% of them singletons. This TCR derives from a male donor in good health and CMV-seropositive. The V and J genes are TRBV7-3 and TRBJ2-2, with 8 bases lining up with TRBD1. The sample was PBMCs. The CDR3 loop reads CASSLGTGANTGELFF. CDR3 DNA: TGTGCCAGCAGCTTAGGGACAGGAGCGAACACCGGGGAGCTGTTTTTT. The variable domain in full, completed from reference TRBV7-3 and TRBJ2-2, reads GAGVSQTPSNKVTEKGKYVELRCDPISGHTALYWYRQSLGQGPEFLIYFQGTGAADDSGLPNDRFFAVRPEGSVSTLKIQRTERGDSAVYLCASSLGTGANTGELFFGEGSRLTVL.